This TCR beta chain was observed in a study of cytomegalovirus exposure and HLA in healthy donors. This PCR relied on a set of 60 Vbeta primers and 13 Jbeta primers. Clones were sequenced by immunoSEQ multiplex PCR, and TCRdb holds only the in-frame ones, with some missing. The data show about 130,000 clones, around 73% seen once. Study findings and constraints: The number of N-insertions in an Asian-associated ancestry cluster was reportedly below the approximately 680-donor mean in a later analysis. A later look showed TCR association rates differing by HLA locus, highest for DRB1 and lowest for HLA-C. Trimming of TCR beta V- and J-genes showed a link, identified in a later analysis, to a missense DCLRE1C variant.

In its sample, this clone was seen a few times. Its antigen remains unknown. The CDR3 runs 15 residues. Germline assignment: CDR1 SNHLY and CDR2 FYNNEI. Trimming removed 4 bases at V and 7 bases at J, with 16 bases between. The clonotype comes from a human donor in good health. The chain carries TRBV2 and TRBJ1-4, with D possibly matching TRBD1 (5 bases). Sequenced: PBMCs. CDR3 sequence (DNA): TGTGCCAGCAGTGCGCCGCAGGGCCTCGGTGAAAAACTGTTTTTT. It codes for CASSAPQGLGEKLFF.